The 23 T cell receptor beta chains below all came from one sample that was sequenced in a study of OX40 agonist ivuxolimab in advanced cancers. The data were produced by immunoSEQ multiplex PCR, yet TCRdb's version contains in-frame clones alone and is incomplete. The sample has approximately 59,000 clones; roughly 77% are singletons. The specimen was CD4+ or CD8+ T cells sorted from blood, collected in a trial of the OX40 agonist ivuxolimab. These receptors all stem from an adult with an advanced solid tumor such as melanoma, head and neck, liver or kidney cancer.

The chain employs TRBV28 and TRBJ2-2, with TRBD2 matching over 11 bases. With 2 bases clipped from V and 4 bases from J, the junction kept 0 bases outside the gene matches. This CDR3 spans 15 amino acids. Germline loops: CDR1 MDHEN, CDR2 SYDVKM. The CDR3 reads CASSLLAGGTGELFF. For the CDR3, the DNA is TGTGCCAGCAGTTTACTAGCGGGGGGCACCGGGGAGCTGTTTTTT.

This chain uses TRBV5-1 with TRBJ1-1; no definite D call. The V end was cut by 1 base, the J end by 0 bases, with 4 bases between. CDR1 is SGHRS, CDR2 YFSETQ, per germline. The CDR3 sequence is 13 residues long. CDR3 loop: CASSLLMNTEAFF. The DNA for the CDR3 is TGCGCCAGCAGCTTGCTGATGAACACTGAAGCTTTCTTT. Drawing the rest from reference TRBV5-1 and TRBJ1-1, the complete variable domain is KAGVTQTPRYLIKTRGQQVTLSCSPISGHRSVSWYQQTPGQGLQFLFEYFSETQRNKGNFPGRFSGRQFSNSRSEMNVSTLELGDSALYLCASSLLMNTEAFFGQGTRLTVV.

The CDR3, as DNA: TGTGCCAGTAGTAAGGGACCCATGGAGACCCAGTACTTC. Its translation: CASSKGPMETQYF. V gene TRBV19 combines with J gene TRBJ2-5; D possibly matches TRBD1 or TRBD2 (5 bases each). This CDR3 spans 13 amino acids. CDR1 and CDR2 (germline): LNHDA, SQIVND (reference sequence). V was clipped by 4 bases and J by 5 bases, with 11 bases between them.

The CDR3 DNA reads TGTGCCAGCAGTGACCCCAGGGACAGAGACACTGAAGCTTTCTTT. This encodes CASSDPRDRDTEAFF. The chain uses TRBV6-4 and TRBJ1-1; 7 bases are shared with TRBD1. V dropped 2 bases and J dropped 3; count of bases not matched to a gene: 6. The germline gives CDR1 MRHNA, CDR2 SNTAGT. The CDR3 sequence is 15 residues long.

The CDR3 DNA sequence: TGTGCCAGCAGCTTGACAGGGGTCAGAAACACCATATATTTT. Translating gives CASSLTGVRNTIYF. The rearrangement links TRBV5-4 to TRBJ1-3; TRBD1 agrees at 7 bases. The CDR3 covers 14 residues. V lost 1 base and J lost 5; bases outside the gene matches: 3. Germline lookup yields CDR1 SGHNT and CDR2 YYREEE (reference sequence).

V is TRBV10-3 and J is TRBJ1-1; 7 positions match TRBD1. Germline CDR1 ENHRY, CDR2 SYGVKD. Unmatched junction bases numbered 12, after V lost 5 bases and J lost 6 bases. The CDR3 sequence is 15 residues long. The CDR3 sequence: CAISSIRAGGPEAFF. In DNA form, the CDR3 reads TGTGCCATCAGTTCCATCCGCGCAGGGGGGCCTGAAGCTTTCTTT.

The gene calls are TRBV6-1 and TRBJ1-3; possibly TRBD1 for D (6 bases). Germline loops: CDR1 MNHNS, CDR2 SASEGT. Trimming removed 2 bases at V and 0 bases at J, with 8 bases between. The CDR3 totals 15 residues. The CDR3 DNA sequence: TGTGCCAGCAGTGAACAGGGGACCTCTGGAAACACCATATATTTT. Translating it yields CASSEQGTSGNTIYF.

The rearrangement links TRBV6-1 to TRBJ1-2, with 10 positions matching TRBD1. The CDR3 spans 13 residues. Germline V gene sequence: CDR1 MNHNS, CDR2 SASEGT. The V segment lost 11 bases and the J segment 7 bases; nucleotides outside the gene matches: 10. CDR3 amino acids: CAVAVGTGVGYTF. The CDR3 DNA follows: TGTGCCGTCGCAGTGGGGACAGGGGTTGGCTACACCTTC.

The chain has TRBV7-6 and TRBJ1-1; tentative D call: TRBD1 (6 bases). V lost 4 bases and J 1 base, leaving 16 bases between the germline ends. The CDR3 has 16 amino acids. The germline CDR1 and CDR2 sequences are SGHVS and FNYEAQ. Written as DNA, the CDR3 is TGTGCCAGCAGCTCGGGCGGGGACAATGAGAACACTGAAGCTTTCTTT. Its translation: CASSSGGDNENTEAFF.

The chain has TRBV12-5 and TRBJ2-1, with 7 bases identical to TRBD2. The J segment lost 2 bases and the V segment lost 4 bases, leaving 11 bases of the junction unmatched. CDR1 is LGHNT, CDR2 FRNRAP, per germline. This CDR3 comprises 17 residues. The CDR3 bases are TGTGCTAGTGGTTCCTCCTTCGGGGGGAGGACCTACAATGAGCAGTTCTTC. Translated: CASGSSFGGRTYNEQFF.

The gene calls are TRBV6-1 and TRBJ2-7; TRBD1 matches at 7 bases. In germline, CDR1 is MNHNS, CDR2 SASEGT. With 2 bases clipped from V and 3 bases from J, the junction kept 4 bases outside the gene matches. The CDR3 runs 14 residues. In nucleotides, the CDR3 is TGTGCCAGCAGTGAACGGGACAGTGGCTACGAGCAGTACTTC. This encodes CASSERDSGYEQYF.

The genes are TRBV25-1 and TRBJ1-1, with 8 positions matching TRBD1. The V segment lost 4 bases and the J segment 6 bases; nucleotides outside the gene matches: 7. CDR3 length: 14 amino acids. Germline V lookup: CDR1 MGHDK, CDR2 SYGVNS. The chain's CDR3 is CASSGSGGWAEAFF. The CDR3 coding sequence is TGTGCCAGCAGTGGCTCAGGGGGCTGGGCTGAAGCTTTCTTT.

This chain joins TRBV6-1 and TRBJ2-5, with no clear D. In germline, CDR1 is MNHNS, CDR2 SASEGT. The CDR3 sequence is 15 residues long. Trimming left V 0 bases short and J 5 bases short, with 13 bases between. As DNA, the CDR3 is TGTGCCAGCAGTGAAGCCAAAGTAATCAGTGAGACCCAGTACTTC. Its protein is CASSEAKVISETQYF.

V gene TRBV6-1 combines with J gene TRBJ2-5, with D uncertain. V lost 7 bases and J lost 1, with 13 bases in between. Germline CDR1 and CDR2: MNHNS and SASEGT. The CDR3 length is 14 residues. The CDR3 here is CASTTGRVQETQYF. The CDR3 bases are TGTGCCAGCACGACGGGCAGAGTCCAAGAGACCCAGTACTTC.

The chain uses TRBV27 and TRBJ1-2; D perhaps matches TRBD1 (5 bases). Trimming shortened V by 0 bases and J by 2 bases, and 19 bases separated the two germline ends. CDR3 length: 18 residues. Per germline, CDR1 MNHEY and CDR2 SMNVEV (reference sequence). The chain's CDR3 is CASSLSPNVGGKNYGYTF. CDR3 sequence (DNA): TGTGCCAGCAGTTTATCCCCAAACGTGGGGGGGAAGAACTATGGCTACACCTTC.

The chain is built from TRBV11-3 and TRBJ2-6, with a weak D call TRBD2 (5 bases). The CDR3 sequence is 18 residues long. In germline, CDR1 is SGHNT, CDR2 YENEEA. With 0 bases removed from V and 0 bases from J, the gap between germline ends came to 12 bases. The CDR3 DNA reads as TGTGCCAGCAGCTTAGATCTAAGCGGAAGCTCTGGGGCCAACGTCCTGACTTTC. Its protein product is CASSLDLSGSSGANVLTF.

The V call is TRBV10-3, the J call TRBJ1-2, with 7 positions matching TRBD1. The CDR3 consists of 12 residues. The germline V gene encodes CDR1 ENHRY and CDR2 SYGVKD. The J segment lost 4 bases and the V segment lost 10 bases, leaving 6 bases of the junction unmatched. CDR3 residues: CATGQDRYGYTF. For the CDR3, the DNA is TGTGCCACCGGACAGGATCGCTATGGCTACACCTTC.

The chain has TRBV6-1 and TRBJ2-7; 10 bases line up with TRBD1. Germline CDR1 and CDR2: MNHNS and SASEGT. This CDR3 spans 16 amino acids. J gave up 5 bases and V 2 bases, and 9 bases lay outside the gene matches. As DNA, the CDR3 is TGTGCCAGCAGTGAAAGTTCGGGACAGGGGTCCGACGAGCAGTACTTC. It encodes CASSESSGQGSDEQYF.

This clone was detected only a few times. The gene calls are TRBV5-6 and TRBJ1-2; 9 nucleotides agree with TRBD1. J gave up 11 bases and V 1 base, and 9 bases lay outside the gene matches. Germline CDR1 is SGHDT and CDR2 is YYEEEE. This CDR3 comprises 14 residues. This CDR3 is CASSLMTGGNSYTF. In nucleotides, the CDR3 is TGTGCCAGCAGCTTGATGACAGGGGGGAACTCATACACCTTC.

This chain connects TRBV19 to TRBJ2-2; TRBD1 aligns across 7 bases. V shed 5 bases and J 3 bases; nucleotides not matched to a gene: 3. Germline CDR1 LNHDA, CDR2 SQIVND (reference sequence). There are 14 residues in the CDR3. The CDR3 sequence is CASSLGGDTGELFF. The CDR3 nucleotides read TGTGCCAGTAGTTTAGGGGGCGACACCGGGGAGCTGTTTTTT.

The chain joins TRBV2 to TRBJ1-4; 9 bases are a match to TRBD1. Trimming cost V 6 bases and J 8 bases; bases outside gene matches: 7. CDR1 is SNHLY and CDR2 is FYNNEI in the germline V gene. This CDR3 contains 14 residues. CDR3 amino acids: CASSLTGGIEKLFF. The CDR3 DNA reads as TGTGCCAGCAGCCTGACAGGGGGAATCGAAAAACTGTTTTTT.

This chain joins TRBV19 and TRBJ2-1, with a weak D call TRBD1 (7 bases). The ends were cut back, 2 bases at V and 8 bases at J, with 10 bases in the middle. This CDR3 has 13 residues. Germline CDR1 is LNHDA and CDR2 is SQIVND (reference sequence). The CDR3 DNA reads TGTGCCAGTAGTATACGCAGGGGGGATGAGCAGTTCTTC. Protein sequence: CASSIRRGDEQFF.

The chain uses TRBV4-1 and TRBJ2-7, with D maybe TRBD1 (5 bases). The germline CDR1 and CDR2 sequences are MGHRA and YSYEKL. The CDR3 is 15 residues long. Between the trimmed V and J ends, which lost 1 base and 2 bases, there was a span of 12 bases. CDR3 sequence (DNA): TGCGCCAGCAGCCAAGGGTCAGGGCCCCCCTACGAGCAGTACTTC. Translation gives CASSQGSGPPYEQYF.